The 14 T cell receptor beta chains given below trace back to one sample, sequenced in a study of T-cell reconstitution after alpha-beta-depleted transplantation in children. Construction of the TCRbeta library involved unique molecular identifiers. MiXCR, applied by TCRdb to the PCR reads, yields one record per CDR3 protein. This table holds approximately 1,000,000 distinct CDR3 sequences, roughly 31% found once. The material sequenced was PBMCs, mostly from graft donor cells, taken 360 days after TCRalphabeta/CD19-depleted stem cell transplant. All receptors come from a boy under three years old who had a stem cell transplant for SCID, so the T cells may come from the graft donor.

The rearrangement links TRBV5-1 to TRBJ1-6, with D perhaps TRBD1 (6 bases). The CDR3 length is 14 residues. Trimming stripped 5 bases from V and 10 bases from J, with 16 bases between. The germline V gene encodes CDR1 SGHRS and CDR2 YFSETQ. The CDR3 spells CASRPTGTSSPLHF. In DNA, the CDR3 is TGCGCCAGCAGACCCACAGGGACCAGCTCACCCCTCCACTTT. The complete variable domain, with remaining parts taken from reference TRBV5-1 and TRBJ1-6, reads KAGVTQTPRYLIKTRGQQVTLSCSPISGHRSVSWYQQTPGQGLQFLFEYFSETQRNKGNFPGRFSGRQFSNSRSEMNVSTLELGDSALYLCASRPTGTSSPLHFGNGTRLTVT.

V usage is TRBV5-1 and J usage is TRBJ2-2; D call uncertain. CDR3 length: 14 residues. The germline V gene has CDR1 SGHRS and CDR2 YFSETQ. With 3 bases removed from V and 5 bases from J, the gap between germline ends came to 11 bases. CDR3 in DNA: TGCGCCAGCAGCTCGAGGATCAATACCGGGGAGCTGTTTTTT. Translated, it gives CASSSRINTGELFF.

In its sample, this clonotype was seen a few times. The J gene is TRBJ2-1, the V gene TRBV24-1; 10 bases line up with TRBD1. The J segment lost 9 bases and the V segment lost 6 bases, leaving 10 bases of the junction unmatched. The CDR3 runs to 15 residues. CDR1 and CDR2 from the germline V gene are KGHDR and SFDVKD. The CDR3, as DNA: TGTGCCACCAGTTCCACCAAGACAGGGGGCAGTGAGCAGTTCTTC. It yields the protein CATSSTKTGGSEQFF.

This clonotype was seen more than once but under ten times. The genes are TRBV20-1 and TRBJ1-5; 8 bases match TRBD1. The V and J ends lost 5 bases and 0 bases, in that order; junction bases with no gene match: 9. Germline V CDR1 and CDR2: DFQATT, SNEGSKA (reference sequence). CDR3 length equals 16 residues. This CDR3 reads CSALRTGMGSNQPQHF. CDR3 DNA sequence: TGCAGTGCTTTACGGACAGGGATGGGTAGCAATCAGCCCCAGCATTTT.

The chain carries TRBV18 and TRBJ2-5; D call uncertain. Germline CDR1 reads KGHSH; CDR2 reads LQKENI. CDR3 length equals 13 residues. Trimming took 6 bases from V and 2 from J, leaving 10 bases between them. CDR3 protein: CASSTDWQETQYF. The CDR3 nucleotides read TGTGCCAGCTCGACCGACTGGCAAGAGACCCAGTACTTC. Together with reference TRBV18 and TRBJ2-5, the CDR3 gives the full variable domain: NAGVMQNPRHLVRRRGQEARLRCSPMKGHSHVYWYRQLPEEGLKFMVYLQKENIIDESGMPKERFSAEFPKEGPSILRIQQVVRGDSAAYFCASSTDWQETQYFGPGTRLLVL.

J is TRBJ2-7 and V is TRBV28, with TRBD1 matching 9 bases. CDR1 is MDHEN, CDR2 SYDVKM, per germline. This CDR3 comprises 16 residues. V gave up 6 bases and J gave up 3 bases; unmatched junction bases: 12. This CDR3 is CASSSTGTGFDYEQYF. The CDR3 DNA reads TGTGCCAGCAGCTCGACCGGGACAGGGTTTGACTACGAGCAGTACTTC.

This clonotype was counted between two and nine times. The rearrangement uses TRBV20-1 and TRBJ1-1; 7 nucleotides match TRBD1. Germline V gene lookup returns CDR1 DFQATT and CDR2 SNEGSKA (reference sequence). The CDR3 has 14 amino acids. J gave up 1 base and V 0 bases, and 2 bases lay outside the gene matches. The chain's CDR3 is CSARDPGGNTEAFF. For the CDR3, the DNA is TGCAGTGCTAGAGATCCAGGGGGGAACACTGAAGCTTTCTTT.

This clonotype turned up a few times. The chain's CDR3 is CASSFSGGASRETQYF. The CDR3 DNA follows: TGTGCCAGCAGTTTCAGCGGGGGGGCGTCGAGGGAGACCCAGTACTTC. V is TRBV12-3 or TRBV12-4 and J is TRBJ2-5, with 10 bases matching TRBD2. Trimming took 3 bases from V and 5 from J; bases not matched to a gene: 9. The CDR3 runs 16 residues.

The chain joins TRBV20-1 to TRBJ2-7; D remains ambiguous. The V and J ends lost 3 bases and 3 bases respectively, with 6 bases between them. Per germline, CDR1 DFQATT and CDR2 SNEGSKA (reference sequence). This CDR3 comprises 11 residues. The CDR3 DNA reads TGCAGTGCTAGTGAAAGCTACGAGCAGTACTTC. It is translated as CSASESYEQYF.

The chain recombines TRBV5-1 with TRBJ2-2; no reliable D call. The germline gives CDR1 SGHRS, CDR2 YFSETQ. The CDR3 is 14 amino acids. V was cut by 4 bases and J by 2 bases, with 9 bases left in between. This chain's CDR3 is CASSRTFNTGELFF. In DNA, the CDR3 is TGCGCCAGCAGCCGAACCTTCAACACCGGGGAGCTGTTTTTT. The whole variable domain, remainder taken from reference TRBV5-1 and TRBJ2-2, is KAGVTQTPRYLIKTRGQQVTLSCSPISGHRSVSWYQQTPGQGLQFLFEYFSETQRNKGNFPGRFSGRQFSNSRSEMNVSTLELGDSALYLCASSRTFNTGELFFGEGSRLTVL.

This clonotype has a handful of counts. The chain recombines TRBV29-1 with TRBJ2-1; the D gene is possibly TRBD1 (5 bases). Trimming cost V 6 bases and J 7 bases, with 13 bases left between them. CDR3 length equals 12 residues. The germline gives CDR1 SQVTM, CDR2 ANQGSEA. The DNA of the CDR3 is TGCAGCGTAGTTTCCCAGGGTAATGAGCAGTTCTTC. Residues: CSVVSQGNEQFF.

This clonotype was counted a few times. This rearrangement joins TRBV4-3 to TRBJ2-3, with 7 bases matching TRBD2. The CDR3 length is 18 residues. Germline-derived CDR1 and CDR2 are LGHNA and YSLEER. V trimming: 0 bases; J trimming: 2 bases; junction bases outside the gene matches: 11. CDR3 in DNA: TGCGCCAGCAGCCAAGAAGGTGCTAGCGGTTACTCCACAGATACGCAGTATTTT. It is translated as CASSQEGASGYSTDTQYF.

CDR3 sequence reads: CSGGLAEYNEQFF. DNA of the CDR3: TGCAGCGGGGGACTAGCGGAGTACAATGAGCAGTTCTTC. This chain links TRBV29-1 with TRBJ2-1, with 11 nucleotides matching TRBD2. Germline V CDR1 and CDR2: SQVTM, ANQGSEA. Germline trimming cut 7 bases from V and 4 bases from J; bases unmatched to any gene: 3. The length of the CDR3 is 13 residues.

This clonotype was detected a few times. V and J are TRBV10-3 and TRBJ2-7, with 7 bases matching TRBD1. J lost 6 bases, V lost 3 bases, and 2 bases had no gene match. CDR1 is ENHRY, CDR2 SYGVKD, per germline. There are 12 residues in the CDR3. CDR3 residues: CAISDGTAEQYF. CDR3 bases: TGTGCCATCAGTGACGGGACAGCCGAGCAGTACTTC.